One T cell receptor beta chain is described in this entry. This sample was included in a study of blood T cell repertoires in COVID-19. About the research overall: The origin of the acute and convalescent COVID-19 samples was the United States, Italy and Spain. T cells, B-cell-depleted T cells, or PBMCs provided the cDNA or gDNA that served as material.

Per the authors' pipeline: Estimation of nucleated cell counts was performed using reference gene primer amplification. Profiled with immunoSEQ multiplex PCR; TCRdb holds only in-frame clones, not every one. V, J and clone size are those of that table, while D and trimming were read from the DNA. The table lists around 99,000 clones, under 90% of them singletons. This CDR3 has 18 amino acids. In germline, CDR1 is SNHLY, CDR2 FYNNEI. Trimming cost V 0 bases and J 4 bases; bases outside gene matches: 4. The source of this sequence is a woman between 45 and 60 years old with acute or convalescent COVID-19. The material sequenced was peripheral blood. The chain is built from TRBV2 and TRBJ1-6; 12 positions match TRBD1. The chain's CDR3 is CASSEAPGQGAYNSPLHF. CDR3 in DNA: TGTGCCAGCAGTGAAGCTCCGGGACAGGGGGCTTATAATTCACCCCTCCACTTT.